This is a list of T cell receptor beta chains from one sample in a study of blood T cells in healthy people across ages. TCRdb redid the calling of the 5' RACE reads with MiXCR, one entry per CDR3 protein. The sample shows about 780,000 distinct CDR3 sequences, about 47% of them seen only once. Material for sequencing was blood. These TCRs come from a man older than 75 in good health. The CDR3 runs from the conserved cysteine through the conserved F or W. A D gene is named only where the DNA matches it firmly. Clone size, where shown, is once, few, many, or a class for clones that have expanded.

D gene	V gene	clone size	J gene	CDR3 protein	CDR3 DNA
NA	TRBV29-1	NA	TRBJ2-6	CSVSGELAGANVLTF	TGCAGCGTCAGCGGCGAACTTGCTGGGGCCAACGTCCTGACTTTC
NA	TRBV5-1	once	TRBJ1-1	CASSLEGIINTEAFF	TGCGCCAGCAGCTTGGAGGGCATAATAAACACTGAAGCTTTCTTT
TRBD2	TRBV5-1	few	TRBJ2-5	CASSYPGLAGKETQYF	TGCGCCAGCAGCTACCCGGGACTAGCGGGGAAAGAGACCCAGTACTTC
TRBD1	TRBV4-3	NA	TRBJ2-7	CASSQSQGQTYEQYF	TGCGCCAGCAGCCAATCACAGGGGCAAACCTACGAGCAGTACTTC
TRBD2	TRBV5-1	few	TRBJ2-1	CASSLAPGLADEQFF	TGCGCCAGCAGCTTGGCCCCGGGACTAGCGGACGAGCAGTTCTTC
NA	TRBV7-3	NA	TRBJ2-1	CASSLGLPSYNEQFF	TGTGCCAGCAGCTTGGGACTCCCTTCCTACAATGAGCAGTTCTTC
NA	TRBV7-2	once	TRBJ1-6	CASSLVRGENSPLHF	TGTGCCAGCAGCTTAGTCAGGGGCGAGAATTCACCCCTCCACTTT
NA	TRBV7-9	NA	TRBJ1-4	CASNAFESEKLFF	TGTGCCAGCAACGCATTTGAGAGTGAAAAACTGTTTTTT
NA	TRBV12-3/TRBV12-4	few	TRBJ2-7	CASSLGSGSYNEQYF	TGTGCCAGCAGTTTAGGCTCGGGGTCCTACAATGAGCAGTACTTC
NA	TRBV7-3	NA	TRBJ2-7	CASSLSRQAEQYF	TGTGCCAGCAGCTTATCCCGACAGGCCGAGCAGTACTTC
TRBD1	TRBV7-9	NA	TRBJ2-5	CASSLGTGQEIQYF	TGTGCCAGCAGCTTAGGGACAGGTCAAGAGATCCAGTACTTC
TRBD2	TRBV27	NA	TRBJ2-7	CASSSRVLAGGLYNEQYF	TGTGCCAGCAGTTCCCGGGTACTAGCGGGAGGCTTGTACAATGAGCAGTACTTC
TRBD1	TRBV6-2/TRBV6-3	NA	TRBJ2-7	CASLNRQGYEQYF	TGTGCCAGCCTTAACCGACAGGGCTACGAGCAGTACTTC
TRBD2	TRBV12-3/TRBV12-4	NA	TRBJ2-3	CASSPGGALRTDTQYF	TGTGCCAGCAGTCCCGGGGGGGCTCTGCGCACAGATACGCAGTATTTT
NA	TRBV6-1	NA	TRBJ2-1	CASRREDRRTYNEQFF	TGTGCCAGCAGAAGGGAGGACAGGAGAACCTACAATGAGCAGTTCTTC
NA	TRBV28	NA	TRBJ2-1	CASSLWLSYNEQFF	TGTGCCAGCAGTTTATGGCTTTCCTACAATGAGCAGTTCTTC